Shown below are 3 T cell receptor beta chains from a single sample sequenced in a study of relationships among human T cell subsets. From mRNA, alpha and beta CDR3 regions were amplified using semiquantitative ARM-PCR. ARM-PCR used tagged nested gene-specific primers, then communal superprimers for exponential amplification. TCRdb analysed the multiplex PCR reads with MiXCR anew, one entry per CDR3 protein. The sample lists over 13,000 distinct CDR3 sequences, 62% occurring once. Sequenced input: total T cells sorted from blood. These receptors were obtained from a man between 35 and 55 years old in good health.

The J gene is TRBJ2-5, the V gene TRBV6-5; 13 bases agree with TRBD2. The length of the CDR3 is 18 residues. With 8 bases clipped from V and 4 bases from J, the junction kept 16 bases outside the gene matches. Germline V gene lookup returns CDR1 MNHEY and CDR2 SVGAGI. CDR3 bases: TGTGCCAGCGGCAAGACTAGCGGGGGGCCCGCTCCCATAGAGACCCAGTACTTC. Its translation: CASGKTSGGPAPIETQYF.

This rearrangement joins TRBV27 to TRBJ2-1, with D possibly matching TRBD2 (6 bases). CDR3 length equals 14 residues. V dropped 5 bases and J dropped 4 bases, with 12 bases sitting between them. CDR1 is MNHEY and CDR2 is SMNVEV in the germline V gene (reference sequence). CDR3 bases: TGTGCCAGCAGTCCGGCGGGGTTTTACAATGAGCAGTTCTTC. It specifies CASSPAGFYNEQFF.

The V call is TRBV11-2, the J call TRBJ2-7, with TRBD1 matching over 9 bases. CDR1 is SGHAT, CDR2 FQNNGV, per germline. This CDR3 comprises 13 residues. Trimming cost V 4 bases and J 7 bases; bases outside gene matches: 5. CDR3 bases: TGTGCCAGCAGCTGGGGACAGGGAGGAGAGCAGTACTTC. This codes for CASSWGQGGEQYF.